The rows below give T cell receptor beta chains drawn from one sample of a study of tumor and adjacent non-tumor tissue in lung cancer. TCRdb itself ran the multiplex PCR reads through MiXCR, one entry per CDR3 protein. The sample holds approximately 90,000 distinct CDR3 sequences, approximately 57% seen once. Sequenced input: lung tumor tissue. Receptors were obtained from a man aged 65 to 79 with non-small cell lung cancer. CDR3s include the opening cysteine and the closing phenylalanine or tryptophan. D genes are given only for firm matches. Clone size is stated in some rows and not others, as once, few, many or a class when expanded.

>TRBJ2-7|.|TRBV7-9|.
CASSLEQGYSYEQYF
TGTGCCAGCAGCTTAGAACAGGGATACTCCTACGAGCAGTACTTC
>TRBJ1-2|few|TRBV30|.
CARQEGGNTF
TGTGCCCGGCAAGAGGGAGGCAACACCTTC
>TRBJ2-4|.|TRBV20-1|.
CSARDWGGGAKNIQYF
TGCAGTGCTAGAGATTGGGGGGGCGGGGCCAAAAACATTCAGTACTTC
>TRBJ2-7|medium-sized|TRBV12-3/TRBV12-4|TRBD1
CASRPIGQGPHYEQYF
TGTGCCAGCAGACCCATCGGACAGGGGCCCCACTACGAGCAGTACTTC
>TRBJ2-3|.|TRBV2|.
CASSEAGRSTDTQYF
TGTGCCAGCAGTGAAGCGGGGCGAAGCACAGATACGCAGTATTTT
>TRBJ2-5|.|TRBV5-1|.
CASSPDPGRETQYF
TGCGCCAGCAGCCCGGACCCCGGTCGGGAGACCCAGTACTTC
>TRBJ1-1|few|TRBV5-6|.
CASSLALGGRRNTEAFF
TGTGCCAGCAGCTTGGCCCTGGGGGGGCGGAGGAACACTGAAGCTTTCTTT
>TRBJ2-2|.|TRBV7-9|TRBD1
CASSVWGQGATGELFF
TGTGCCAGCAGCGTCTGGGGACAGGGGGCCACCGGGGAGCTGTTTTTT
>TRBJ2-2|.|TRBV11-1|.
CASSLGTANAGELFF
TGTGCCAGCAGCCTCGGAACAGCGAACGCCGGGGAGCTGTTTTTT
>TRBJ2-1|.|TRBV18|.
CASSLLPADNEQFF
TGTGCCAGTTCCCTACTCCCCGCAGATAATGAGCAGTTCTTC
>TRBJ2-1|.|TRBV21-1|.
CASSKVRLEGGPSYNEQFF
TGTGCCAGCAGCAAAGTACGGCTAGAGGGAGGGCCCTCCTACAATGAGCAGTTCTTC
>TRBJ2-7|.|TRBV7-9|.
CASSRDSFYKQYF
TGTGCCAGCAGCCGGGACTCTTTCTACAAGCAGTACTTC
>TRBJ1-1|once|TRBV11-2|.
CASNLGLAFISEAFF
TGTGCCAGCAACTTAGGTCTGGCGTTCATATCTGAAGCTTTCTTT
>TRBJ2-5|few|TRBV28|TRBD1
CASSLSRGWETQYF
TGTGCCAGCAGTCTTTCCAGGGGGTGGGAGACCCAGTACTTC
>TRBJ2-2|many|TRBV4-1|.
CASSQDPLNGGIGELFF
TGCGCCAGCAGCCAAGATCCCCTAAACGGGGGAATCGGGGAGCTGTTTTTT
>TRBJ1-1|.|TRBV6-6|.
CVSMRHPRGCFF
TGTGTCAGCATGCGACATCCCCGAGGATGTTTCTTT
>TRBJ1-1|.|TRBV29-1|.
CSVISDRTFEAFF
TGCAGCGTTATATCAGACAGAACATTTGAAGCTTTCTTC
>TRBJ1-1|.|TRBV5-5|.
CASIESTANTKAFF
TGTGCCAGCATCGAAAGCACAGCCAACACTAAAGCTTTCTTT
>TRBJ1-1|.|TRBV7-9|.
CVSRPPGRTEAFF
TGTGTCAGCAGACCACCAGGCAGGACTGAAGCTTTCTTT
>TRBJ2-7|few|TRBV28|.
CASRKAVAGSYEQYF
TGTGCCAGCAGAAAAGCGGTGGCAGGGTCCTACGAGCAGTACTTC
>TRBJ2-1|many|TRBV29-1|.
CSVGGWGAGNEQFF
TGCAGCGTGGGGGGATGGGGGGCAGGCAATGAGCAGTTCTTC
>TRBJ1-5|many|TRBV7-9|.
CAIETESQPQHF
TGTGCCATTGAGACAGAATCCCAGCCCCAGCATTTT
>TRBJ2-7|many|TRBV29-1|.
CSLACVRDYEQYF
TGCAGCTTGGCTTGTGTCAGGGACTACGAGCAGTACTTC
>TRBJ2-1|.|TRBV7-9|.
CASSLGSGRTALNEQFF
TGTGCCAGCAGCTTAGGCAGTGGACGGACAGCCCTCAATGAGCAGTTCTTC
>TRBJ2-7|.|TRBV28|.
CASKAADYEQYF
TGTGCCAGCAAGGCAGCGGACTACGAGCAGTACTTC
>TRBJ1-2|medium-sized|TRBV11-2|.
CASSQGQAYGYTF
TGTGCCAGCAGCCAGGGCCAGGCCTATGGCTACACCTTC
>TRBJ2-6|.|TRBV11-2|.
CASSSQGGRGGSRANVLTF
TGTGCCAGCAGCTCCCAGGGGGGAAGAGGGGGCTCTAGGGCCAACGTCCTGACTTTC
>TRBJ2-1|.|TRBV20-1|TRBD2
CSADGTSGRRPYNEQFF
TGCAGTGCGGACGGGACTAGCGGGCGACGCCCCTACAATGAGCAGTTCTTC
>TRBJ2-7|few|TRBV20-1|TRBD2
CSAEDSSGPSYEQYF
TGCAGTGCGGAGGACTCTAGCGGACCGTCCTACGAGCAGTACTTC